This section outlines one T cell receptor (beta chain) sequence together with its context. Antigen specificity is unknown. This entry is derived from a study of T cell clones after liver transplantation. Sequencing used immunoSEQ multiplex PCR; TCRdb keeps in-frame clones, though not all of them. This table has about 120,000 clones, about nine tenths appearing once. The study's findings and limits: These preliminary findings come from unstandardized post-transplant sampling times.

The CDR3 runs 15 residues. Germline trimming cut 3 bases from V and 2 bases from J; bases unmatched to any gene: 6. In germline, CDR1 is GTSNPN, CDR2 SVGIG (reference sequence). CD3+CD4+ and CD3+CD8+ cells were FACS-sorted from thawed unstimulated PBMCs. The input for sequencing was CD4+ T cells from blood, taken 12 months after liver transplant. The rearrangement uses TRBV30 and TRBJ1-3; TRBD1 matches at 8 bases. This receptor was obtained from a human patient who received a liver transplant. Part of the T cells may come from the graft donor. The CDR3 protein is CAWRDRASTGNTIYF. The CDR3, as DNA: TGTGCCTGGAGGGACAGGGCATCGACTGGAAACACCATATATTTT.